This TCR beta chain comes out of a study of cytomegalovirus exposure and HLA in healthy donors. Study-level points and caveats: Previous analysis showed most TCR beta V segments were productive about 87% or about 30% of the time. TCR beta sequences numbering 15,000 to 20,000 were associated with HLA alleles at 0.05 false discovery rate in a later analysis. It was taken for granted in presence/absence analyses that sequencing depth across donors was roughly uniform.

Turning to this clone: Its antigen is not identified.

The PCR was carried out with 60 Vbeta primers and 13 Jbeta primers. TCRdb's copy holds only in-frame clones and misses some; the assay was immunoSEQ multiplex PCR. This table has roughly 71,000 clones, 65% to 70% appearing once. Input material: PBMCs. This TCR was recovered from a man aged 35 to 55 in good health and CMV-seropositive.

In nucleotides, the CDR3 is TGTGCCAGCAAACTCTCAATCGGCTATGGCTACACCTTC. This gives the protein CASKLSIGYGYTF. The chain joins TRBV4-2 to TRBJ1-2; D gene ambiguous. This CDR3 spans 13 amino acids. Trimming removed 7 bases at V and 4 bases at J, with 13 bases between. Germline assignment: CDR1 LGHNA and CDR2 YNFKEQ.